The entry below gives a single T cell receptor beta chain sequence along with its context. The sample belongs to a study of control samples from healthy donors and cancer patients. The CDR3 is 13 amino acids. Germline CDR1 LNHDA, CDR2 SQIVND (reference sequence). The ends were cut back, 5 bases at V and 3 bases at J, with 8 bases in the middle. Clones were read by immunoSEQ multiplex PCR, and TCRdb kept only the in-frame ones, dropping some. The table includes 120,000 to 150,000 clones, 94% detected once. V usage is TRBV19 and J usage is TRBJ2-1; D gene ambiguous. The receptor's source is a man in his forties in good health. The sample consisted of blood. In DNA form, the CDR3 reads TGTGCCAGTAGTCCCTTGGGCTACAATGAGCAGTTCTTC. Amino acids: CASSPLGYNEQFF.